Listed below are T cell receptor beta chains from one sample, sequenced in a study of control samples from healthy donors and cancer patients. Here immunoSEQ multiplex PCR was the method, and the copy in TCRdb shows in-frame clones only, minus some. The data hold 98,000 or so clones, with 79% observed a single time. Sequenced sample: blood. Receptors originate from a woman aged 25 to 45 in good health. Each CDR3 is given without its conserved first and last residue.

v_gene | CDR3aa
TRBV5-1 | ASGLYEFGSPLH
TRBV7-6 | ASSPRTGTAF
TRBV20-1 | SARTFHGYT
TRBV6-1 | ASSEAQDRAVYEQY
TRBV6-5 | ASSPQGFNTGELF
TRBV7-8 | ASSLSPRASTDTQY
TRBV9 | ASSATGTANEKLF
TRBV19 | ASSNPWAGGEKLF
TRBV19 | ASRQGGSNQPQH
TRBV2 | ASSPFRDLF
TRBV5-1 | ASSPVGPPRTEAF
TRBV29-1 | SVEYKRGELF
TRBV5-1 | ASSLKFTDTQY
TRBV6-5 | ASSKQDYGYT
TRBV12-3/TRBV12-4 | ASRADQYEQY
TRBV2 | ASSERSGVSQPQH
TRBV9 | ASSVGQGINPAQY
TRBV6-6 | ASSYGGEYGYT
TRBV5-5 | ASSPGTGSNQPQH
TRBV18 | ASSPDHPIAGAPNEQF
TRBV9 | ASSVEAKNIQY
TRBV27 | ASSSAGLNTEAF
TRBV29-1 | SVLAGETYNEQF
TRBV7-9 | ASSSEQGRGQPQH
TRBV6-1 | ASSDRTNRGTEAF
TRBV5-1 | ASSVQAGGLVDTQY
TRBV5-1 | ASRPPGRDTEAF
TRBV29-1 | SVEVTGNSYEQY
TRBV30 | AWSGAYNSPLH
TRBV18 | ASSPSTAGTGFGSGANVLT
TRBV9 | ASSGTAEKLF
TRBV11-2 | ASSLPQPHTGELF
TRBV5-4 | ASRDGQGQKTQY
TRBV3-1/TRBV3-2 | ASSQGRNTEAF
TRBV7-9 | ASSFDSLAKNIQY
TRBV2 | ASLWVPRAF
TRBV15 | ATSRGLANYHNYEQY
TRBV29-1 | SVAPFTGDAGYEQY
TRBV6-5 | ASSFGTGGYNEQF
TRBV27 | ASSPGGWQPQH
TRBV4-2 | ASSQAGLAGVSAYNEQF
TRBV7-2 | ASSFRDRGVGYT
TRBV27 | ASSPAGANVLT